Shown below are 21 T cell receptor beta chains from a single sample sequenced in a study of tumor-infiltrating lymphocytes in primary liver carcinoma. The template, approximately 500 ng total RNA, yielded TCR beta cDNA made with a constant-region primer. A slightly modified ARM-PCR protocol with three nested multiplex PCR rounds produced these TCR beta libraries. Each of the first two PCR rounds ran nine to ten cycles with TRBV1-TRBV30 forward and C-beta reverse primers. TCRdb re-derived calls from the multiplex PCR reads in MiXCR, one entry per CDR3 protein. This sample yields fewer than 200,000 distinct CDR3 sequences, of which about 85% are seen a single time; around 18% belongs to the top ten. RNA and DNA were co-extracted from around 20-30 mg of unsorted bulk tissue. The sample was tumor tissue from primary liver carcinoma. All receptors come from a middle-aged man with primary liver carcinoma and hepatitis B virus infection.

This CDR3 reads CASSLGADHTEAFF. The CDR3 DNA is TGTGCCAGCAGCTTAGGGGCAGACCACACTGAAGCTTTCTTT. The rearrangement uses TRBV5-4 and TRBJ1-1; maybe TRBD1 (5 bases). The CDR3 extends over 14 amino acids. The germline V gene has CDR1 SGHNT and CDR2 YYREEE (reference sequence). V was pared by 2 bases and J by 3 bases, with 11 bases between.

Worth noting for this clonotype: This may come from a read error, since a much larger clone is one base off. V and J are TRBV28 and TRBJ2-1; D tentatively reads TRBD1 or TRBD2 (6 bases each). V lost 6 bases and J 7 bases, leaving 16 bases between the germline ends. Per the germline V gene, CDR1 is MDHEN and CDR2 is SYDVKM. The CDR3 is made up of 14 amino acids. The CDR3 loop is CASRPRDKVNEQFF. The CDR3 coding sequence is TGTGCCAGCAGGCCGCGGGACAAGGTTAATGAGCAGTTCTTC.

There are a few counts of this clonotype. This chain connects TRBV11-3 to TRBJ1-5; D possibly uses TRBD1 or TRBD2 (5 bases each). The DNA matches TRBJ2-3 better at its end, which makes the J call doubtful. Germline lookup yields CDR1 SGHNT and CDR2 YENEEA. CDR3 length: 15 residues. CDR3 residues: CASNLDLGVAQPQYF. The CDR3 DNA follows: TGTGCCAGTAACTTAGATCTGGGGGTGGCTCAGCCCCAGTATTTT.

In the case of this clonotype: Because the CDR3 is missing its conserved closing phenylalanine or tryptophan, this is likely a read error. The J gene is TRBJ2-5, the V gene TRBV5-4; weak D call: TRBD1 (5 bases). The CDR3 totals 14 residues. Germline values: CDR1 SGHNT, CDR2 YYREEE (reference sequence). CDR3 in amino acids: CTSSPAQVWETQYI. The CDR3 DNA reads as TGTACCAGCAGCCCAGCACAGGTGTGGGAGACCCAGTACATC.

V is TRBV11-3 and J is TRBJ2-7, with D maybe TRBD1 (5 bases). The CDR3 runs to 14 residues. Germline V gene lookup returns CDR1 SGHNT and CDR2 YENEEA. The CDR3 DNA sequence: TGTATCTGCAGCCCTGGAGAAGGGGACTACGAGCAGTACTTC. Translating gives CICSPGEGDYEQYF.

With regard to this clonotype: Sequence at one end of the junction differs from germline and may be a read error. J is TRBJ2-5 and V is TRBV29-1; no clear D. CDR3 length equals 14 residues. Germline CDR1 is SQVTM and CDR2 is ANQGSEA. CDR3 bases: TGCAGCTTTAGGTCAGGATCGTTTCAAGAGACACAGTCCTTC. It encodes CSFRSGSFQETQSF.

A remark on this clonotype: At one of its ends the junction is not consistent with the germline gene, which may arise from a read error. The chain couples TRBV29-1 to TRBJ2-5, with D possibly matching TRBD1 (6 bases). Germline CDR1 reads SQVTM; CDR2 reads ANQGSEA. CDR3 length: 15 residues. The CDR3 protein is CSVDADSGRAETQYF. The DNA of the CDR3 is TGCAGTGTTGATGCGGACAGTGGGCGAGCAGAGACCCAGTACTTC.

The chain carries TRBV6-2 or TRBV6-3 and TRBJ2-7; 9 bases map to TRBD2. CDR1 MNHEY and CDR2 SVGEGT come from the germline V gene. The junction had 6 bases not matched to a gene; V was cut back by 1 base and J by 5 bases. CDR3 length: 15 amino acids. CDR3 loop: CASSYYAGGQNEQYF. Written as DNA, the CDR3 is TGTGCCAGCAGTTACTATGCGGGAGGGCAGAACGAGCAGTACTTC.

This chain's CDR3 is CASSLEGQVASYTF. CDR3 nucleotide sequence: TGTGCCAGCAGCTTAGAGGGACAGGTTGCGAGCTACACCTTC. V is TRBV13 and J is TRBJ1-2; 8 positions agree with TRBD1. V lost 1 base, J lost 9 bases, and 7 bases stayed unmatched. CDR3 size: 14 residues. CDR1 is PRHDT, CDR2 FYEKMQ, per germline (reference sequence).

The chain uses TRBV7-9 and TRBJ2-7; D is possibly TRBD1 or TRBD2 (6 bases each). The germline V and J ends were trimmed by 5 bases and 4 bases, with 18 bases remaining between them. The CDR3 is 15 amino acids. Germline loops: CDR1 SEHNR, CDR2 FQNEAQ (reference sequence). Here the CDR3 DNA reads TGTGCCAGCAGCAGAGGGGGGACTGGCGGATACGAGCAGTACTTC. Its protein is CASSRGGTGGYEQYF. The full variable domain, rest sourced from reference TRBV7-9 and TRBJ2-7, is DTGVSQNPRHKITKRGQNVTFRCDPISEHNRLYWYRQTLGQGPEFLTYFQNEAQLEKSRLLSDRFSAERPKGSFSTLEIQRTEQGDSAMYLCASSRGGTGGYEQYFGPGTRLTVT.

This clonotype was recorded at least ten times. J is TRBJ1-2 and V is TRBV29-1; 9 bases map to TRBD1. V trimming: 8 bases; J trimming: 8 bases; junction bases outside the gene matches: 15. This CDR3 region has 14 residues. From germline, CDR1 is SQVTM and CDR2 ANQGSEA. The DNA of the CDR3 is TGCAGCTGTTCCCTGGACAGGGGAGTAGTCGGCTACACCTTC. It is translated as CSCSLDRGVVGYTF. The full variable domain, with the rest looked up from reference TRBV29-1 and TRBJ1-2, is SAVISQKPSRDICQRGTSLTIQCQVDSQVTMMFWYRQQPGQSLTLIATANQGSEATYESGFVIDKFPISRPNLTFSTLTVSNMSPEDSSIYLCSCSLDRGVVGYTFGSGTRLTVV.

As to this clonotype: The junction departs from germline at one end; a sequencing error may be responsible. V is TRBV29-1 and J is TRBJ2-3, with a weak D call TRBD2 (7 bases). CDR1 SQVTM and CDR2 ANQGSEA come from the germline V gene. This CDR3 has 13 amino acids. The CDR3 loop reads CSLRTGGGDTHYF. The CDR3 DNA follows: TGCAGCCTCCGGACGGGGGGCGGAGACACGCACTATTTT.

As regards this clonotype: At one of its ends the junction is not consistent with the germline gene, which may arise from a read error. The DNA for the CDR3 is TGCAGCGTCGAGGGCGGGACCGGCATCACAGATAAGCAGTATTTT. Its protein product is CSVEGGTGITDKQYF. The V call is TRBV29-1, the J call TRBJ2-3; D is possibly TRBD2 (6 bases). The CDR3 totals 15 residues. From germline, CDR1 is SQVTM and CDR2 ANQGSEA.

The chain's CDR3 is CASSLGTGTQETQYF. The CDR3 DNA reads TGTGCCAGCTCACTGGGGACAGGGACCCAAGAGACCCAGTACTTC. V is TRBV18 and J is TRBJ2-5, with TRBD1 matching 9 bases. CDR1 and CDR2 from the germline V gene are KGHSH and LQKENI. This CDR3 has 15 amino acids. Trimming cost V 4 bases and J 1 base; bases outside gene matches: 4.

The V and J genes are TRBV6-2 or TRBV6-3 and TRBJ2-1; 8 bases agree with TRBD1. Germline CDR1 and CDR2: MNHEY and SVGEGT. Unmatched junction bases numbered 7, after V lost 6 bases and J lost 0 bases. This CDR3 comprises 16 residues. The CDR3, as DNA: TGTGCCAGCAGAAACAGGGGGACGGCCTCCTACAATGAGCAGTTCTTC. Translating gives CASRNRGTASYNEQFF.

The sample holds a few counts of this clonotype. CDR3 DNA: TGTGCCAGCAGGACAGGGGGCAGGCAAGAGACCCAGTACTTC. Protein: CASRTGGRQETQYF. V gene TRBV11-2 combines with J gene TRBJ2-5; 10 bases agree with TRBD1. V shed 6 bases, J shed 2 bases, and the junction held 3 bases outside the gene matches. Germline values: CDR1 SGHAT, CDR2 FQNNGV. This CDR3 contains 14 residues.

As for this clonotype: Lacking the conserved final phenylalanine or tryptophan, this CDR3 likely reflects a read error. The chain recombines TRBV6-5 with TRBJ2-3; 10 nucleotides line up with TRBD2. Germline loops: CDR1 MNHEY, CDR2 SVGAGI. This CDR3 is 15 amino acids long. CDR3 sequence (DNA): TGTATCAGCAATCCAGGACTAGCGGTAACAGACACACAGTATTAT. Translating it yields CISNPGLAVTDTQYY.

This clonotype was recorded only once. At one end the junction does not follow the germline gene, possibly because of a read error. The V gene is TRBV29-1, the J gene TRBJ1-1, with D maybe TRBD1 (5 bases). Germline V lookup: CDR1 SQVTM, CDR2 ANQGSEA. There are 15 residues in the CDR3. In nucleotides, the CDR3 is TGCATCGGTACAGGTGGCTGGGGGATGAACACTGAAACTTTCTTT. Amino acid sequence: CIGTGGWGMNTETFF.

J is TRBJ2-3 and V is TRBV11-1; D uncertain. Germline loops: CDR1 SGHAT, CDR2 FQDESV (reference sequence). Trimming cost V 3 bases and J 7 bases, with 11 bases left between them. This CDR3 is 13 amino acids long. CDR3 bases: TGTGCCAGCAGCTTTATGGATACAAATACGCAGTATTTT. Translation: CASSFMDTNTQYF.

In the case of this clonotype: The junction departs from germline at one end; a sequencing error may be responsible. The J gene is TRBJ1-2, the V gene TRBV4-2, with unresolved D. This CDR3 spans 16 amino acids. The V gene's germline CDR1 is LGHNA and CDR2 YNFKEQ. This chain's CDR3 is CANSQDPSAGNYGYTF. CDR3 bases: TGTGCCAACAGCCAAGACCCTTCTGCGGGTAACTATGGTTACACCTTC.

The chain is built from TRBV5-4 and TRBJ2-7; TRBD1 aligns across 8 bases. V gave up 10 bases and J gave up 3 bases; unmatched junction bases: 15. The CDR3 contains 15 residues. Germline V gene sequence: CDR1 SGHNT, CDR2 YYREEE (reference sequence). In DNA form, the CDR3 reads TGTGCCTGCAACTTGACGGGACAGGATCTCTACGAGCAGTACTTC. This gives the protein CACNLTGQDLYEQYF.